This T cell receptor beta chain was observed in a study of blood T cell repertoires in COVID-19 (dated by TCRdb to the early 2020s). About the investigation overall: Samples covering the acute and convalescent phases of COVID-19 were provided by collaborators in the United States, Italy and Spain. The prospective study material was composed of cDNA or gDNA derived from T cells, B-cell-depleted T cells, or PBMCs. Subjects who had been exposed to COVID-19, were actively infected with it, or had recovered from it provided the deeply sampled blood TCRbeta repertoires that made up the dataset. The repertoires were released in a freely available public database intended as a resource for research on the immune response to SARS-CoV-2. The samples were drawn from two sources: the first 160 participants of the ongoing ImmuneRACE study, and about 1,300 subjects contributed by 6 global collaborators. The sample metadata nearly always contained a de-identified subject ID, COVID-19 status, age in years and sex. Where available, HLA class I and class II types were taken from metadata supplied by the sample provider and were not determined by assay-based typing.

What the work shows at the level of the full study, not this receptor alone: The quantity of clinical and demographic metadata differed by source and by participant and was supplied without curation.

TCRbeta CDR3 regions were amplified from genomic DNA using the immunoSEQ Assay, a bias-controlled multiplex PCR. Per the authors' processing: The number of nucleated cells in each sample was estimated from the amplification of reference gene primers within the assay. Sequence reads were collapsed and filtered to measure the absolute abundance of every unique TCRbeta CDR3 rearrangement. For each sample, productive Simpson clonality was calculated by taking the square root of Simpson's diversity index across productive rearrangements. TCRdb holds this immuneACCESS table with in-frame rearrangements only. Some clones are missing; in checked studies, unresolved V genes explain under half, and the rest has no known cause. V and J calls and clone size are given by that table; D and trimming were obtained from the DNA. This sample lists about 260,000 clones; approximately 91% were detected once. The ten biggest clones cover approximately 0.7% of the sample.

The collaborating institutions used their own protocols to collect whole blood in K2EDTA tubes. Collaborator samples were shipped for TCRbeta analysis as frozen whole blood, isolated PBMCs, or DNA extracted from either sample type. This clone turned up a few times. Its recognized antigen is unknown. No base-level quality is on record; no much larger clone is a single base apart. The sequence derives from a human donor in a cohort sampled during active COVID-19. Specimen: peripheral blood.

The DNA is TGTGCCAGCAACCTTCGCGGGACAGGGCCTTTCTTT. Its translation is CASNLRGTGPFF. This chain is built from TRBV28 and TRBJ1-1, with 9 middle bases fitting TRBD1. CDR1 is given as MDHEN and CDR2 as SYDVKM, both from the germline V gene. The CDR3 has 12 amino acids, counting the end cysteine and phenylalanine. The kept DNA is CDR3 alone, 36 bases in frame from the first base. Ends trimmed: V by 7 bases, J by 12 bases; bases unmatched to a gene: 9.